Here is one TCR beta chain with its context. It lacks a known antigen. Per-nucleotide qualities are absent, and no much larger clonotype sits a single base away. CD8 naive samples consisted of CD45RO-negative cells that were positively selected for CCR7, yielding a CD45RA+CCR7+ population without TemRA cells. The donors were healthy, HIV-negative adults with no recently reported acute infections or vaccinations. Every donor was a Caucasian adult living in Nashville, Tennessee, USA. Blood was collected by leukapheresis, and PBMCs were isolated by Ficoll-Histopaque density gradient centrifugation and then cryopreserved in liquid nitrogen vapor phase. Analytical flow cytometry was used to check the purity and quantity of every magnetically sorted T cell population. Genomic DNA was isolated from each sorted fraction and quantified by UV absorbance on a Nanodrop 2000c. The germline ends are 11 bases apart after V is trimmed by 6 bases and J by 5 bases. CDR3 length: 13 amino acids, cysteine to phenylalanine. Only CDR3 DNA is held: 39 bases, read in frame from base 1. In the germline V gene, CDR1 corresponds to MDHEN and CDR2 to SYDVKM.

TCR CDR3 regions were amplified from genomic DNA by multiplex PCR using the deep immunoSEQ assay. Extracted genomic DNA from each cell subset was spread evenly across all wells of several immunoSEQ 96-well plates, with each plate serving as a replicate. For sorted subsets, each replicate PCR was loaded with approximately 190 ng genomic DNA, equivalent to 25,000 to 35,000 T cell genomes. Purified libraries were quantified with a Qubit 3.0 fluorometer, sized on a Bioanalyzer 2100, and re-quantified with the KAPA Library Quantification kit. Each immunoSEQ 96-well plate was sequenced on its own single-read 150-cycle Illumina NextSeq 550 flow cell. The paper's data handling went like this. Because only junctional sequences without quality scores were contained in the immunoSEQ output, filtering matching that applied to full-length reads could not be performed. Sequences were annotated with PyIR, a Python wrapper for IgBLAST v1.9, using IMGT germline references to assign V/J genes and CDR3. Reads with weak V/J assignments (E-value above 1e-6), missing CDR3, stop codons, out-of-frame junctions, or ambiguous translated residues were removed. A V3J clonotype was defined by an identical inferred V gene, J gene, and CDR3 amino acid sequence. Percentage overlap between repertoires was calculated by dividing the number of shared unique clonotypes by the size of the smaller repertoire. RTK rarefaction, the Chao1 estimator, and Recon v2.1 estimates of unobserved clonotypes were used to assess repertoire richness. For all TCRbeta clonotypes obtained by the gDNA method from a handful of donors, generation probabilities were computed with OLGA. Entries here come from immuneACCESS through TCRdb and include only in-frame sequences with V and J called. Some clones fail to appear in such tables; in the studies checked, an unresolved V gene covers under half of the shortfall, and the cause of the remainder is unknown. From that table come the V and J calls and clone size; the DNA was used to work out D and trimming. The sample profile shows some 2,000,000 clones; just under 95% of them were found once. The ten top clones hold 0.85% to 1.2% of the sample.

These data come from a study of shared clonotypes between healthy human individuals (dated by TCRdb to 2018 to 2020). The study in broad terms: A few men and a couple of women, aged 18 to 49 years, made up the cohort. Per donor, three plates each were used for CD4 naive and CD4 memory, two for CD8 naive, and one for CD8 memory. The study deeply sequenced blood TCR repertoires of five healthy adults to estimate repertoire size and the extent of clonotype sharing between individuals. To increase sequencing depth and limit assay-specific biases, TCR repertoire library preparation and sequencing were carried out by different laboratories using diverse techniques. Between about 0.9 and 10 billion PBMCs per donor were obtained by leukapheresis. Overall study results and their limits: Pairwise subsampling indicated that sequencing depth was expected to affect the degree of clonotype sharing among donors. Compared with non-shared clonotypes, clonotypes shared by all four sorted-subset donors had higher generation probabilities. The genetic and exposure-history diversity represented was limited by the small number of donors. Sharing across several donors was observed for around 4.8% of naive CD4, over 3% of naive CD8, 2% to 2.5% of memory CD4, and 0.4% of memory CD8 clonotypes. Estimated clonotype richness was generally larger for naive than for memory subsets. Sampling was restricted to blood, and TCR repertoires in tissues likely differ from the TCR repertoires found in blood. Even with the large sequencing depth, rarefaction of the sorted-subset datasets indicated that sequencing was incomplete.

Sequenced material: naive CD8+ T cells sorted from blood. In the paper's terms, the cell subset or site label means: CD45RA+CCR7+. This TCR derives from a man aged 18 to 30 in good health. This receptor chain uses TRBV28 and TRBJ1-3, with the D segment identity uncertain. The DNA is as follows: TGTGCCAGCAGCCCCGCCCCTCGAAACACCATATATTTT. Its coded protein is CASSPAPRNTIYF.